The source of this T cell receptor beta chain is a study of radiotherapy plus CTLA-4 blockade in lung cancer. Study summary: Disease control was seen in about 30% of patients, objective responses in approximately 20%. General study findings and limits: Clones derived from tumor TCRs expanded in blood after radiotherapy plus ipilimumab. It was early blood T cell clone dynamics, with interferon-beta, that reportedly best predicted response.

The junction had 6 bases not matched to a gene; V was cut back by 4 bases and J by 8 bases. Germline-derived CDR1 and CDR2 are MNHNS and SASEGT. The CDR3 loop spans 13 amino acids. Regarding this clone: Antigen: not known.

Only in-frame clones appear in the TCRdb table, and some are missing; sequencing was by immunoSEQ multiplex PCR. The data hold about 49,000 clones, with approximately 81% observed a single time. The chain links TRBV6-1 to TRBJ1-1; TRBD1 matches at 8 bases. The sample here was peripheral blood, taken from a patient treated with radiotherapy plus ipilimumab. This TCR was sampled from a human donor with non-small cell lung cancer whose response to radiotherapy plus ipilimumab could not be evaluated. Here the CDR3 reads CASSAHRTGEAFF. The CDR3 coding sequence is TGTGCCAGCAGTGCACACCGGACAGGGGAAGCTTTCTTT.